This T cell receptor beta chain was observed in a study of shared clonotypes between healthy human individuals. This clone appeared a single time. The target antigen is unknown. Germline loops: CDR1 SGHDN, CDR2 FVKESK. Trimming stripped 6 bases from V and 4 bases from J, with 13 bases between. The length of the CDR3 is 14 residues. As defined, naive CD8 cells were CD45RO-negative and positively selected for CCR7, with terminally differentiated effector memory CD45RA+ cells excluded. The donors were all Caucasian adults (living in Nashville, Tennessee). Produced via immunoSEQ multiplex PCR; TCRdb's table is partial and in-frame only. In the table there are millions of clones, approximately 94% of which are singletons. General study points: Among a handful of donors, roughly 5.5% of naive CD4 clonotypes were found in common. Enrolling few donors narrowed the genetic and exposure-history diversity that was represented.

V gene TRBV14 combines with J gene TRBJ2-1; a weak D match, TRBD1 (6 bases). Sequenced sample: naive CD8+ T cells sorted from blood. The receptor's source is a man aged 18 to 30 in good health. For the CDR3, the DNA is TGTGCCAGCAGTCGGATAGACAGGTACAATGAGCAGTTCTTC. Its translation: CASSRIDRYNEQFF.